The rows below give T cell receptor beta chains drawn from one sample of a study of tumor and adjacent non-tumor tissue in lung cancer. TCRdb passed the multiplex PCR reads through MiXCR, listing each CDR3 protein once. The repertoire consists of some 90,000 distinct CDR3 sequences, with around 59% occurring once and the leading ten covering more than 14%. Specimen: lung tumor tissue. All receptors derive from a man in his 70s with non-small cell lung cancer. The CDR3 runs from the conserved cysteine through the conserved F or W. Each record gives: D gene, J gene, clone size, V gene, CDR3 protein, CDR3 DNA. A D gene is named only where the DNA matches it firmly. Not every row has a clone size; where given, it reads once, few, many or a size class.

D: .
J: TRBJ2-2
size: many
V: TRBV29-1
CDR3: CSVGLAGELFF
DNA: TGCAGCGTTGGACTAGCCGGGGAGCTGTTTTTT

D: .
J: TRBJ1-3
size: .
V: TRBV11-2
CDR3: CASGEGGRNTIYF
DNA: TGTGCCAGCGGAGAAGGGGGGCGAAACACCATATATTTT

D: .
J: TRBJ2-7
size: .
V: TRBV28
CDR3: CASSFGGVSACEQYF
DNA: TGTGCCAGCAGTTTCGGGGGCGTCAGCGCTTGCGAGCAGTACTTC

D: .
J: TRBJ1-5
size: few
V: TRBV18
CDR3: CASSSLPSQLDQPQHF
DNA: TGTGCCAGCTCATCGCTCCCCAGTCAGTTGGATCAGCCCCAGCATTTT

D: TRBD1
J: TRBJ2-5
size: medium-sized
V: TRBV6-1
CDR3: CASRGQGKETQYF
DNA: TGTGCCAGCAGGGGACAGGGAAAAGAGACCCAGTACTTC

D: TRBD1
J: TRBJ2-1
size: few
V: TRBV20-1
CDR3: CSASFGTGASRIYNEQFF
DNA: TGCAGTGCTAGCTTTGGGACAGGGGCCTCCCGTATCTACAATGAGCAGTTCTTC

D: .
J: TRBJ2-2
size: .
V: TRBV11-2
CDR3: CASSYQWKTRELFF
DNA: TGTGCCAGCAGTTATCAATGGAAGACCAGGGAGCTGTTTTTT

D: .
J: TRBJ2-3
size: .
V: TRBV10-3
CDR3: CAISETWDIDTQYF
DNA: TGTGCCATTAGTGAGACGTGGGACATAGATACACAGTATTTT

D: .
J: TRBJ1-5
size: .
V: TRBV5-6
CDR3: CASSLSLSYPSNQPQHF
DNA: TGTGCCAGCAGCCTCTCTCTCAGTTATCCTAGCAATCAGCCCCAGCATTTT

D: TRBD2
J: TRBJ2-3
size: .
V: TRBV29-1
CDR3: CRVETAGGATDTQYF
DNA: TGCAGAGTTGAGACGGCGGGGGGGGCCACAGATACACAGTATTTT

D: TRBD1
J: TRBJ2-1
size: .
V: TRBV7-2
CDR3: CGSTTGRGQGRNEQFF
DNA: TGTGGCAGCACCACCGGCAGGGGACAGGGGAGGAATGAGCAGTTCTTC

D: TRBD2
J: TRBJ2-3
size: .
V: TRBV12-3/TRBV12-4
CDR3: CASIRTRIVDTQYF
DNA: TGTGCCAGCATCCGGACTAGAATCGTAGATACGCAGTATTTT

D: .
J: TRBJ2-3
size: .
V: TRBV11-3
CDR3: CANSFGTRSTDTQYF
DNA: TGTGCCAACAGCTTTGGGACAAGGAGCACAGATACACAGTATTTT

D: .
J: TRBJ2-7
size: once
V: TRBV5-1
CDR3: CASSMHNIYEQYF
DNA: TGCGCCAGCAGCATGCACAACATCTACGAGCAGTACTTC

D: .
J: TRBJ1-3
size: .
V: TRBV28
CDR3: CASSPQESGNTIYF
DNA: TGTGCCAGCAGCCCCCAGGAGTCTGGAAACACCATATATTTT

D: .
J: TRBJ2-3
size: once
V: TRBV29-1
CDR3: CSVEGQETTDMQYF
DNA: TGCAGCGTTGAAGGTCAGGAAACCACAGATATGCAGTATTTT

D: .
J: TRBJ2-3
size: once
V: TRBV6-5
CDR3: CASSYSTTARASTDRQYF
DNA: TGTGCTAGCAGTTACTCGACAACGGCGAGAGCTAGCACAGATAGGCAGTATTTT

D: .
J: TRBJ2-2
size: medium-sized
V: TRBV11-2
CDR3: CASGETGRGTGELFF
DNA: TGTGCCAGCGGGGAGACAGGTCGGGGCACCGGGGAGCTGTTTTTT

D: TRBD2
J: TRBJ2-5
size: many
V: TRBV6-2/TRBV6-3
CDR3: CASSYSISAGGQETQYF
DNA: TGTGCCAGCAGTTACTCCATATCGGCGGGGGGCCAAGAGACCCAGTACTTC

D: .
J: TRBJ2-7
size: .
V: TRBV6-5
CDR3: CTSSYSTTGGYYEQYF
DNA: TGTACCAGCAGTTACTCGACGACCGGGGGCTACTACGAGCAGTACTTC

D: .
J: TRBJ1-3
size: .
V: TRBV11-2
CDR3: CASSLYRENPGSTIYF
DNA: TGTGCCAGCAGCTTATACAGGGAAAACCCTGGAAGCACCATATATTTT

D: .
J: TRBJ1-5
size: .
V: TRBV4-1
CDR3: CASSQLSCSNQPQHF
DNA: TGCGCCAGTAGCCAACTCTCATGTAGCAATCAGCCCCAGCATTTT

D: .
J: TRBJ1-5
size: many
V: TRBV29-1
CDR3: CSVAPGGGGQPQHF
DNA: TGCAGCGTCGCCCCGGGGGGGGGCGGACAGCCCCAGCATTTT

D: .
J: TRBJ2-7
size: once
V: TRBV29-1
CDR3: CSVLHGSYEHYF
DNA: TGCAGCGTGCTACATGGGTCCTACGAGCACTACTTC

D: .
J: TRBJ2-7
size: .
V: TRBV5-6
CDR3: CVSSLAYGYEQYF
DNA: TGTGTCAGCAGCTTGGCGTACGGGTATGAGCAGTACTTC

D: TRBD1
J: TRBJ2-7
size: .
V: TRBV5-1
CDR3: CASSLGDRDHEQYF
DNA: TGCGCCAGCAGCTTGGGGGACAGGGACCACGAGCAGTACTTC

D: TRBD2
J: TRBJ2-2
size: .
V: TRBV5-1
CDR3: CASCSGLAGVGTGELFF
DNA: TGCGCCAGCTGCTCCGGTCTAGCGGGAGTGGGCACCGGGGAGCTGTTTTTT

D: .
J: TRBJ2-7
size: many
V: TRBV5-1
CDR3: CASSLGVARYEQYF
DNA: TGCGCCAGCAGCTTAGGTGTGGCTCGCTACGAGCAGTACTTC

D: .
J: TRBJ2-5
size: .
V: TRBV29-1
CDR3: CRVRISQETQYF
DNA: TGCAGGGTCAGGATTAGTCAAGAGACCCAGTACTTT

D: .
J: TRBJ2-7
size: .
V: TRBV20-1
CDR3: CSAIAGSSYEQYF
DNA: TGCAGTGCTATAGCCGGCAGCTCCTACGAGCAGTACTTC

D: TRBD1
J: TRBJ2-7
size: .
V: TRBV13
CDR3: CASSIRTGAYEQYF
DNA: TGTGCCAGCAGTATCCGGACAGGGGCCTACGAGCAGTACTTC

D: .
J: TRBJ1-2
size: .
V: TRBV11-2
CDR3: CASTLQGSGYTF
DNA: TGTGCCAGCACTCTCCAAGGTAGCGGCTACACCTTC

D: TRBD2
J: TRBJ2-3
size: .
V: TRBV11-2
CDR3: CAGSPGLAGPLSTDMQYF
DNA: TGTGCTGGCAGCCCTGGACTAGCGGGGCCCTTGAGCACAGATATGCAGTATTTT

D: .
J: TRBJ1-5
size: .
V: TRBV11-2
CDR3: CTSSLEGGGNQPQHF
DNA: TGTACTAGCAGCTTAGAAGGGGGGGGCAATCAGCCCCAGCATTTT

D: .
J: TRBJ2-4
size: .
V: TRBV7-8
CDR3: CASSFRGAKNIQYF
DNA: TGTGCCAGCAGCTTCAGGGGTGCCAAAAACATTCAGTACTTC

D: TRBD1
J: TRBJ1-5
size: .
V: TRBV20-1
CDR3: CRAKKGQGNNQPQHF
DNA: TGCCGTGCTAAGAAGGGACAGGGGAACAATCAGCCCCAGCATTTT

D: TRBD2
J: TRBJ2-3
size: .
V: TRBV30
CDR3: CAWHRGGGGATDTQYF
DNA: TGTGCCTGGCACCGTGGAGGCGGGGGTGCCACAGATACGCAGTATTTT

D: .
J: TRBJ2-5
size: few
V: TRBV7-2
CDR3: CASSLGFLQRETQYF
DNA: TGTGCCAGCAGCTTAGGTTTCCTACAGCGGGAGACCCAGTACTTC

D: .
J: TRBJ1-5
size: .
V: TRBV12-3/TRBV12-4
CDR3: CASRLTGPNQPQHF
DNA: TGTGCCAGCCGTTTGACCGGTCCCAATCAGCCCCAGCATTTT

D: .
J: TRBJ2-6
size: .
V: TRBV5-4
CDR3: CASSFGPKTGRIVSGANVLIF
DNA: TGTGCCAGCAGCTTCGGACCCAAGACAGGACGGATTGTCTCTGGGGCCAACGTCCTGATTTTC

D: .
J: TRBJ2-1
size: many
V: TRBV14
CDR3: CASSQILYNEQFF
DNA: TGTGCCAGCAGCCAAATATTATACAATGAGCAGTTCTTC

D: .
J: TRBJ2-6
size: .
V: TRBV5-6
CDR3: CANSLLTRGEANVLTF
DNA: TGTGCCAACAGCTTGCTTACCAGAGGTGAGGCCAACGTCCTGACTTTC

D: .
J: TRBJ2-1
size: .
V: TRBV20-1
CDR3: CSGKRGSNVQFF
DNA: TGCAGTGGGAAACGGGGGTCCAATGTGCAGTTCTTC

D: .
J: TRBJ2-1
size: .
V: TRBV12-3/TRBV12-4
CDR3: CASSSYRVDEQFF
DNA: TGTGCCAGCAGTTCGTATAGGGTCGATGAGCAGTTCTTC

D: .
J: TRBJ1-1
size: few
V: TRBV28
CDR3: CASSGDGRIAFF
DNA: TGTGCCAGCAGTGGGGACGGGCGGATAGCTTTCTTT

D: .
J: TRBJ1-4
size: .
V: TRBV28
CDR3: CASSLARGDATNEKLFF
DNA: TGTGCCAGCAGTTTGGCTCGGGGGGATGCAACTAATGAAAAACTGTTTTTT

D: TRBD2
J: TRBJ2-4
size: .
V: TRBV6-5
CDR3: CASPAARNRGAASGRAYINIQYF
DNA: TGTGCCAGCCCCGCCGCCCGGAACAGGGGGGCGGCTAGCGGGAGGGCCTACATAAACATTCAGTACTTC

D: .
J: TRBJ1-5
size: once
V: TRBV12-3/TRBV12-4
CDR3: CASSLATGESQPQHF
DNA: TGTGCCAGCAGTTTAGCAACTGGGGAATCTCAGCCCCAGCATTTT

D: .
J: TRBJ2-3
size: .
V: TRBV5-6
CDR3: CASNGNREDTDTQYF
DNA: TGTGCCAGCAACGGAAACCGCGAGGACACAGATACGCAGTATTTT

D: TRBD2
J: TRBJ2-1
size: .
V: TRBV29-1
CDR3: CSVGAGGGSYNEQFF
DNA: TGCAGCGTGGGAGCGGGAGGTGGATCCTACAATGAGCAGTTCTTC

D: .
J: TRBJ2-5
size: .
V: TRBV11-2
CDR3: CASSPRSRGTRYF
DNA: TGTGCCAGCAGCCCCCGATCTAGAGGGACCCGGTACTTC

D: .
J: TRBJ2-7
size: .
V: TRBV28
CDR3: CSSSHPRQEVRYDQYF
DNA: TGTTCCAGCAGTCACCCCCGACAGGAGGTCCGCTACGATCAATACTTC

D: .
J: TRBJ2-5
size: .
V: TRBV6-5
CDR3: CASRRGTKEIHYF
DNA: TGTGCCAGCCGCAGGGGCACAAAGGAGATCCATTACTTC

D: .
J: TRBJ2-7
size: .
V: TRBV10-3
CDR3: CAISQTGSDNVRYF
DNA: TGTGCCATCAGCCAGACCGGTTCCGACAACGTGCGGTACTTC

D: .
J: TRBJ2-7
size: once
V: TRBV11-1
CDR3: CASCPRRTRGSYEQYF
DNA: TGTGCCAGCTGCCCACGTCGAACCAGGGGCTCCTACGAGCAGTATTTC

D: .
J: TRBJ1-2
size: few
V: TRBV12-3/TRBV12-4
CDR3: CASRRTPGTRSNYGYTF
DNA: TGTGCCAGCAGACGTACTCCCGGGACAAGGTCTAACTATGGCTACACCTTC

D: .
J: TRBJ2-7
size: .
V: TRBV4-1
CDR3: CASSLETPSYDQYF
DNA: TGTGCCAGCAGTCTAGAGACGCCTTCCTACGATCAGTACTTC

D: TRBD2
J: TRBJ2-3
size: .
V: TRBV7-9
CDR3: CASSLGGLAAFTDTQYF
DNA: TGTGCCAGCAGCTTAGGAGGGCTAGCGGCCTTCACAGATACGCAGTATTTT

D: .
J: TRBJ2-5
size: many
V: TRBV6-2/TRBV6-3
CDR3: CASSPSTIQTQYF
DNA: TGTGCCAGCAGTCCCTCGACAATACAGACCCAGTACTTC